This T cell receptor beta chain was recorded in a study of OX40 agonist ivuxolimab in advanced cancers. Overall study results and limits: On average, CD8+ T cells showed a greater number of expanded clones than CD4+.

Clones were read by immunoSEQ multiplex PCR, and TCRdb kept only the in-frame ones, dropping some. The sample consists of 65,000 to 85,000 clones, approximately 85% of them appearing once. In the case of this clone: Its antigen remains unidentified.

The source of this sequence is an adult with an advanced solid tumor such as melanoma, head and neck, liver or kidney cancer. Sequenced here: CD4+ or CD8+ T cells sorted from blood, sampled in a trial of the OX40 agonist ivuxolimab.

DNA of the CDR3: TGTGCCAGTAGTATAGATGTATGGGGTGACTATGGCTACACCTTC. It encodes CASSIDVWGDYGYTF. The V call is TRBV19, the J call TRBJ1-2; D is undetermined. The CDR3 covers 15 residues. Trimming took 0 bases from V and 3 from J, leaving 11 bases between them. Per the germline V gene, CDR1 is LNHDA and CDR2 is SQIVND (reference sequence).